These T cell receptor beta chains were read from a single sample in a study of CD8+ T cells in alopecia areata. Assay: immunoSEQ multiplex PCR; the TCRdb copy retains only in-frame clones and omits some. Found here are 250,000 to 350,000 clones, 60% of them singletons; the top ten hold about 0.89%. The sequencing used CD4+ T cells sorted from blood, collected around week 53, from a patient treated with tofacitinib. The receptors were sampled from a human donor with alopecia areata. Both conserved end residues are part of each CDR3. A D gene is named only where the DNA matches it firmly. Expanded clones are given a class, and other clones once, few, many or no size at all.

.	TRBV9	.	TRBJ2-3	CASSVGDMGPDTQYF	TGTGCCAGCAGCGTAGGGGACATGGGCCCAGATACGCAGTATTTT
.	TRBV2	.	TRBJ1-6	CASSEDVFAGWNSPLHF	TGTGCCAGCAGTGAAGACGTCTTCGCAGGGTGGAATTCACCCCTCCACTTT
.	TRBV4-1	.	TRBJ1-6	CASSQGGISPLHF	TGCGCCAGCAGCCAAGGAGGGATTTCACCCCTCCACTTT
.	TRBV6-6	.	TRBJ2-2	CASGNRENTGELFF	TGTGCCAGCGGTAACAGGGAGAACACCGGGGAGCTGTTTTTT
.	TRBV30	TRBD1	TRBJ2-7	CAWDKQGASYEQYF	TGTGCCTGGGACAAACAGGGGGCTTCCTACGAGCAGTACTTC
.	TRBV27	TRBD1	TRBJ2-3	CASSLAGTVTDTQYF	TGTGCCAGCAGTTTAGCCGGGACAGTCACAGATACGCAGTATTTT
few	TRBV25-1	.	TRBJ2-3	CASRGLNTDTQYF	TGTGCCAGCAGGGGGCTTAACACAGATACGCAGTATTTT
.	TRBV30	.	TRBJ1-1	CAWKRWDTEAFF	TGTGCCTGGAAGAGGTGGGACACTGAAGCTTTCTTT
.	TRBV23-1	.	TRBJ1-2	CASSHYTF	TGCGCCAGCAGTCACTACACCTTC
few	TRBV5-4	TRBD2	TRBJ2-1	CASSLQRGAYNEQFF	TGTGCCAGCAGCTTGCAGCGGGGGGCCTACAATGAGCAGTTCTTC
.	TRBV20-1	.	TRBJ2-7	CSARAGDEQYF	TGCAGTGCTAGGGCAGGGGACGAGCAGTACTTC
.	TRBV27	.	TRBJ2-2	CASSPFAGELFF	TGTGCCAGCAGTCCTTTCGCCGGGGAGCTGTTTTTT